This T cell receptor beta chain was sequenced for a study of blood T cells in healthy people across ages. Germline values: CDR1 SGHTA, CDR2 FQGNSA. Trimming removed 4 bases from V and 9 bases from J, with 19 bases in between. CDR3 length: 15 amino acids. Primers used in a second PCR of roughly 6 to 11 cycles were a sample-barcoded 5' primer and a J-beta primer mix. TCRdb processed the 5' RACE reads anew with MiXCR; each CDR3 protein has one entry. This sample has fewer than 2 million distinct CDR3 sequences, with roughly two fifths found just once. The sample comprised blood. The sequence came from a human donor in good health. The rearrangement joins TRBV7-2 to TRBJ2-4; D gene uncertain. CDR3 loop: CASSYVGGPQSIQYF. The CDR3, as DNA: TGTGCCAGCAGCTACGTGGGCGGCCCACAGAGCATTCAGTACTTC.